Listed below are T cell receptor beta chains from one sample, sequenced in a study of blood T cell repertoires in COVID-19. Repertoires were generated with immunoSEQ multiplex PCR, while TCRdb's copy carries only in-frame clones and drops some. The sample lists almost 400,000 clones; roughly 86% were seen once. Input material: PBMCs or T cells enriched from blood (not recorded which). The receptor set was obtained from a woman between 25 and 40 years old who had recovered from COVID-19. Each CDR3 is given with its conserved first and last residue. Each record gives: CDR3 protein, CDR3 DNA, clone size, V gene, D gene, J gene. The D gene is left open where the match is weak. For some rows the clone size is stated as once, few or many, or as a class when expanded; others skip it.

CDR3: CASSQTSISYNEQFF
DNA: TGTGCCAGCAGTCAGACTAGTATCTCCTACAATGAGCAGTTCTTC
size: -
V: TRBV6-5
D: -
J: TRBJ2-1

CDR3: CASSSLGSSYEQYF
DNA: TGTGCCAGTAGTTCTCTCGGGAGCTCCTACGAGCAGTACTTC
size: -
V: TRBV19
D: -
J: TRBJ2-7

CDR3: CASSYSFSGDYEQYF
DNA: TGTGCCAGCAGTTACTCGTTTAGCGGGGACTACGAGCAGTACTTC
size: -
V: TRBV6-5
D: TRBD2
J: TRBJ2-7

CDR3: CASSYYFGQGNTEAFF
DNA: TGTGCCAGCAGCTACTATTTCGGACAGGGGAACACTGAAGCTTTCTTT
size: -
V: TRBV6-5
D: TRBD1
J: TRBJ1-1

CDR3: CAARNRSGEQFF
DNA: TGTGCCGCCCGAAACAGGTCCGGTGAGCAGTTCTTC
size: -
V: TRBV5-4
D: -
J: TRBJ2-1

CDR3: CASSVDGQSNQPQHF
DNA: TGTGCCAGCAGCGTAGATGGCCAGAGCAATCAGCCCCAGCATTTT
size: few
V: TRBV9
D: -
J: TRBJ1-5

CDR3: CASGFLWGLNTGELFF
DNA: TGTGCTAGTGGTTTTCTCTGGGGCCTTAACACCGGGGAGCTGTTTTTT
size: -
V: TRBV12-5
D: -
J: TRBJ2-2

CDR3: CASSLWQGNTEAFF
DNA: TGTGCCAGCAGCTTGTGGCAGGGGAACACTGAAGCTTTCTTT
size: -
V: TRBV5-5
D: -
J: TRBJ1-1

CDR3: CASSLRAEETQYF
DNA: TGCGCCAGCAGCTTGAGAGCGGAGGAGACCCAGTACTTC
size: -
V: TRBV5-1
D: -
J: TRBJ2-5

CDR3: CASSLAEDRGDGYTF
DNA: TGTGCCAGCAGCTTAGCGGAGGACAGGGGGGATGGCTACACCTTC
size: -
V: TRBV7-6
D: TRBD1
J: TRBJ1-2

CDR3: CASSLAGQGAQPQHF
DNA: TGTGCCAGCAGCTTAGCGGGACAGGGGGCCCAGCCCCAGCATTTT
size: -
V: TRBV7-9
D: TRBD1
J: TRBJ1-5

CDR3: CATRGGQPQHF
DNA: TGTGCCACCAGGGGGGGTCAGCCCCAGCATTTT
size: -
V: TRBV24-1
D: -
J: TRBJ1-5

CDR3: CATSRVSGNTIYF
DNA: TGTGCCACCTCCAGGGTTAGCGGAAACACCATATATTTT
size: once
V: TRBV6-5
D: -
J: TRBJ1-3

CDR3: CASSPLPGQGPYEQYF
DNA: TGTGCCAGCAGCCCTTTACCGGGACAGGGACCCTACGAGCAGTACTTC
size: -
V: TRBV27
D: TRBD1
J: TRBJ2-7

CDR3: CASSERLAGPYNEQFF
DNA: TGTGCCAGCTCTGAGCGACTAGCGGGCCCCTACAATGAGCAGTTCTTC
size: few
V: TRBV18
D: TRBD2
J: TRBJ2-1

CDR3: CASSPIELSYNEQFF
DNA: TGTGCCAGCAGCCCCATTGAGCTCTCCTACAATGAGCAGTTCTTC
size: -
V: TRBV7-3
D: -
J: TRBJ2-1

CDR3: CASSELDRGTDTQYF
DNA: TGTGCCAGCAGTGAACTCGACAGGGGAACAGATACGCAGTATTTT
size: -
V: TRBV6-1
D: TRBD1
J: TRBJ2-3

CDR3: CATSDFQQGGANVLTF
DNA: TGTGCCACCAGTGATTTCCAACAGGGGGGGGCCAACGTCCTGACTTTC
size: -
V: TRBV24-1
D: TRBD1
J: TRBJ2-6

CDR3: CASSPLGTGPNTEAFF
DNA: TGTGCCAGCAGCCCCTTAGGGACAGGGCCGAACACTGAAGCTTTCTTT
size: -
V: TRBV4-2
D: TRBD1
J: TRBJ1-1

CDR3: CASSVDYYSYEQYF
DNA: TGTGCCAGCAGCGTTGACTACTACTCCTACGAGCAGTACTTC
size: once
V: TRBV27
D: -
J: TRBJ2-7

CDR3: CASSLLEGQGDYGYTF
DNA: TGTGCCAGCTCACTACTCGAGGGACAGGGGGACTATGGCTACACCTTC
size: -
V: TRBV18
D: TRBD1
J: TRBJ1-2

CDR3: CASSVLGSTDTQYF
DNA: TGTGCCAGCAGCGTACTCGGGAGCACAGATACGCAGTATTTT
size: -
V: TRBV9
D: -
J: TRBJ2-3

CDR3: CASSIRGSGQETQYF
DNA: TGTGCCAGTAGTATAAGGGGGTCGGGCCAAGAGACCCAGTACTTC
size: -
V: TRBV19
D: -
J: TRBJ2-5

CDR3: CASRRNRLLTSRNEQFF
DNA: TGTGCCAGCAGGCGAAACCGACTTTTGACTAGTCGGAATGAGCAGTTCTTC
size: -
V: TRBV27
D: -
J: TRBJ2-1

CDR3: CSASRPGQGGTEAFF
DNA: TGCAGTGCTAGTAGACCGGGACAGGGGGGCACTGAAGCTTTCTTT
size: -
V: TRBV20-1
D: TRBD1
J: TRBJ1-1

CDR3: CASSWTPDTEAFF
DNA: TGCGCCAGCAGCTGGACACCAGACACTGAAGCTTTCTTT
size: -
V: TRBV5-1
D: -
J: TRBJ1-1

CDR3: CASSEGPGTVGGYEQYF
DNA: TGTGCCAGCAGTGAAGGGCCGGGGACAGTAGGTGGGTACGAGCAGTACTTC
size: once
V: TRBV6-1
D: TRBD1
J: TRBJ2-7

CDR3: CASSSGSSNEKLFF
DNA: TGTGCCAGCAGCTCCGGGTCGAGTAATGAAAAACTGTTTTTT
size: -
V: TRBV11-2
D: -
J: TRBJ1-4

CDR3: CASSLAGWDTQYF
DNA: TGCGCCAGCAGCTTAGCGGGATGGGATACGCAGTATTTT
size: -
V: TRBV5-1
D: TRBD2
J: TRBJ2-3

CDR3: CASSSLASPSTDTQYF
DNA: TGTGCCAGCAGCTCCCTAGCTTCGCCTAGCACAGATACGCAGTATTTT
size: -
V: TRBV7-8
D: -
J: TRBJ2-3

CDR3: CASSTPLGGYTF
DNA: TGTGCCAGCAGCACCCCCCTCGGGGGCTACACCTTC
size: -
V: TRBV27
D: -
J: TRBJ1-2

CDR3: CASSRRSTGIYNEQFF
DNA: TGTGCCAGCAGCCGCCGTTCGACAGGAATCTACAATGAGCAGTTCTTC
size: -
V: TRBV3-1/TRBV3-2
D: -
J: TRBJ2-1

CDR3: CASSQGQGMETQYF
DNA: TGTGCCAGCAGCCAGGGACAGGGGATGGAGACCCAGTACTTC
size: -
V: TRBV4-2
D: TRBD1
J: TRBJ2-5

CDR3: CASSLRGFAEAFF
DNA: TGTGCCAGCAGTCTAAGGGGGTTCGCTGAAGCTTTCTTT
size: -
V: TRBV12-3/TRBV12-4
D: -
J: TRBJ1-1

CDR3: CASGDRVYEQYF
DNA: TGTGCCAGCGGGGACAGGGTTTACGAGCAGTACTTC
size: -
V: TRBV2
D: TRBD1
J: TRBJ2-7

CDR3: CASSSGDRVGGYTF
DNA: TGTGCCAGCAGTTCGGGGGACAGGGTCGGTGGCTACACCTTC
size: -
V: TRBV27
D: TRBD1
J: TRBJ1-2

CDR3: CASSRGSYSNQPQHF
DNA: TGTGCCAGCAGCCGAGGATCATATAGCAATCAGCCCCAGCATTTT
size: -
V: TRBV7-9
D: -
J: TRBJ1-5

CDR3: CASSSVAGDPGELFF
DNA: TGCGCCAGCAGCTCGGTAGCGGGAGATCCCGGGGAGCTGTTTTTT
size: -
V: TRBV5-1
D: TRBD2
J: TRBJ2-2

CDR3: CASSLPAPGEQFF
DNA: TGTGCCAGCAGTTTACCTGCCCCGGGGGAGCAGTTCTTC
size: -
V: TRBV28
D: -
J: TRBJ2-1

CDR3: CASSPPQGGNTEAFF
DNA: TGTGCCAGCTCACCACCGCAGGGTGGGAACACTGAAGCTTTCTTT
size: -
V: TRBV18
D: -
J: TRBJ1-1

CDR3: CASSRLGSYEQYF
DNA: TGTGCCAGCAGTCGACTAGGTTCCTACGAGCAGTACTTC
size: -
V: TRBV5-4
D: -
J: TRBJ2-7

CDR3: CSASVDGSVTEAFF
DNA: TGCAGTGCTAGTGTGGACGGTAGCGTCACTGAAGCTTTCTTT
size: -
V: TRBV20-1
D: -
J: TRBJ1-1

CDR3: CASSRTGDTGELFF
DNA: TGTGCCAGCAGCCGGACAGGGGACACCGGGGAGCTGTTTTTT
size: -
V: TRBV2
D: TRBD1
J: TRBJ2-2

CDR3: CASTPGGVGEQYF
DNA: TGCGCCAGCACCCCCGGGGGGGTAGGCGAGCAGTACTTC
size: -
V: TRBV5-1
D: TRBD2
J: TRBJ2-7

CDR3: CARSLVTASGAGDEQYF
DNA: TGTGCCAGAAGCTTAGTTACGGCTAGCGGGGCCGGGGACGAGCAGTACTTC
size: -
V: TRBV7-5
D: -
J: TRBJ2-7

CDR3: CASSEAGRGRPYEQYF
DNA: TGTGCCAGCAGTGAAGCAGGCAGGGGGCGCCCATACGAGCAGTACTTC
size: -
V: TRBV6-1
D: TRBD1
J: TRBJ2-7

CDR3: CASSLAGLAGETQYF
DNA: TGTGCCAGCAGCTTAGCGGGACTAGCGGGAGAGACCCAGTACTTC
size: -
V: TRBV7-7
D: TRBD2
J: TRBJ2-5

CDR3: CASSRDRRTGELFF
DNA: TGCGCCAGCAGCCGGGACAGACGCACCGGGGAGCTGTTTTTT
size: -
V: TRBV5-1
D: TRBD1
J: TRBJ2-2

CDR3: CATSDTGQELSYEQYF
DNA: TGTGCCACCAGTGATACGGGACAGGAACTATCCTACGAGCAGTACTTC
size: -
V: TRBV24-1
D: TRBD1
J: TRBJ2-7

CDR3: CASSPDRANEKLFF
DNA: TGTGCCAGCAGCCCGGACAGGGCTAATGAAAAACTGTTTTTT
size: -
V: TRBV3-1/TRBV3-2
D: TRBD1
J: TRBJ1-4

CDR3: CASSLGQALLYGYTF
DNA: TGCGCCAGCAGCTTGGGGCAGGCGTTACTCTATGGCTACACCTTC
size: -
V: TRBV5-1
D: -
J: TRBJ1-2

CDR3: CASSQDSGRVSYEQYF
DNA: TGCGCCAGCAGCCAAGATTCCGGGAGGGTCTCCTACGAGCAGTACTTC
size: -
V: TRBV4-1
D: TRBD2
J: TRBJ2-7

CDR3: CASSHVPGEAFF
DNA: TGTGCCAGCAGCCATGTCCCGGGTGAAGCTTTCTTT
size: -
V: TRBV3-1/TRBV3-2
D: -
J: TRBJ1-1

CDR3: CSASRVTGELFF
DNA: TGCAGTGCTAGTAGAGTAACTGGGGAGCTGTTTTTT
size: -
V: TRBV20-1
D: -
J: TRBJ2-2

CDR3: CAISESGEQYF
DNA: TGTGCCATCAGTGAGTCCGGCGAGCAGTACTTC
size: -
V: TRBV10-3
D: -
J: TRBJ2-7

CDR3: CASSTTRIQGVTEAFF
DNA: TGTGCCAGCAGCACGACCAGGATACAGGGGGTCACTGAAGCTTTCTTT
size: -
V: TRBV11-2
D: TRBD1
J: TRBJ1-1

CDR3: CVCKQAGRYNEQFF
DNA: TGTGTCTGCAAACAGGCGGGGAGATACAATGAGCAGTTCTTC
size: -
V: TRBV27
D: -
J: TRBJ2-1

CDR3: CASSLPAGVDEQYF
DNA: TGTGCCAGCAGTTTACCAGCGGGAGTTGACGAGCAGTACTTC
size: -
V: TRBV28
D: TRBD2
J: TRBJ2-7

CDR3: CASSKLAGGYGEQYF
DNA: TGTGCCAGCAGTAAACTAGCGGGGGGGTATGGCGAGCAGTACTTC
size: -
V: TRBV6-5
D: TRBD2
J: TRBJ2-7